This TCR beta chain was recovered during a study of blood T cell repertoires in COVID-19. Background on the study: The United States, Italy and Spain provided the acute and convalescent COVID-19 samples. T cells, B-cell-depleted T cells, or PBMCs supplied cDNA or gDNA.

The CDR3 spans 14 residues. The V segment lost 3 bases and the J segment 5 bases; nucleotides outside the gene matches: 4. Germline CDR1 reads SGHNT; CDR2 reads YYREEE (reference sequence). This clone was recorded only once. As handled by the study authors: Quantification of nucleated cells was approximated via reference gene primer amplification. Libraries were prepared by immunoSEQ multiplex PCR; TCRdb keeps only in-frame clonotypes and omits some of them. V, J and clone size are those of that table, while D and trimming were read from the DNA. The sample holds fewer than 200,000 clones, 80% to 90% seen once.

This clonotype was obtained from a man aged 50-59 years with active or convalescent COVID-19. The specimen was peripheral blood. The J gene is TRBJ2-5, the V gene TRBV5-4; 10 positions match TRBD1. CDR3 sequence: CASSSTGGGETQYF. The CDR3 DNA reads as TGTGCCAGCAGCTCGACAGGGGGCGGTGAGACCCAGTACTTC. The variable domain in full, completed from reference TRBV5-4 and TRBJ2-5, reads ETGVTQSPTHLIKTRGQQVTLRCSSQSGHNTVSWYQQALGQGPQFIFQYYREEENGRGNFPPRFSGLQFPNYSSELNVNALELDDSALYLCASSSTGGGETQYFGPGTRLLVL.